This TCR beta chain was sequenced in a study of cytomegalovirus exposure and HLA in healthy donors. PCR was performed using 60 Vbeta and 13 Jbeta primers. Sequencing used immunoSEQ multiplex PCR; TCRdb keeps in-frame clones, though not all of them. The sample holds approximately 120,000 clones, more than 70% seen once. Sequencing was performed on PBMCs. This TCR was recovered from a man aged 25 to 45 in good health and CMV-seronegative.

CDR3 DNA: TGTGCCAGCAGTGAAAACATAAATCAGCCCCAGCATTTT. It is translated as CASSENINQPQHF. This chain uses TRBV6-1 with TRBJ1-5; no clear D gene. CDR3 length: 13 residues. V dropped 2 bases and J dropped 4 bases, with 6 bases sitting between them. Looked up from germline, CDR1 is MNHNS and CDR2 is SASEGT.